This passage covers 8 T cell receptor beta chains from one sample sequenced in a study of T-cell memory formation after mild COVID-19 (dated by TCRdb to about 2021). To prepare the library, 5' RACE was applied. Data came from an Illumina NovaSeq 6000. The public reads were run again by TCRdb, first through fastp at Q25 and then through MiXCR, and only productive beta chains were kept. When rows share a CDR3 protein, they turn into one entry using the most common DNA and genes. Here the sample has around 300,000 distinct CDR3 sequences; roughly an eighth occur a single time. The top ten clonotypes cover 22% of the sample. The sample comprised PBMCs or a T cell subset sorted from them (not recorded which). The receptors derive from a man between 18 and 35 years old who had mild COVID-19 (a few samples of this study predate the infection). The sample titles of this study are shuffled in the database, so cell type and time point are left out; the donor was told from shared clones.

The chain is built from TRBV12-3 or TRBV12-4 and TRBJ1-3; perhaps TRBD1 as D (6 bases). Trimming pared 6 bases from V and 3 bases from J, leaving 18 bases between. The length of the CDR3 is 16 residues. For the CDR3, the DNA is TGTGCCAGCAGGGAGTGGGGGGGCGATGATGGAAACACCATATATTTT. It yields the protein CASREWGGDDGNTIYF.

This clonotype was counted only a few times. This chain links TRBV20-1 with TRBJ1-1; D remains ambiguous. From germline, CDR1 is DFQATT and CDR2 SNEGSKA (reference sequence). The V gene lost 6 bases and the J gene lost 4 bases, with 9 bases spanning the gap. The CDR3 extends over 11 amino acids. The CDR3 spells CSADLVTEAFF. CDR3 sequence (DNA): TGCAGTGCAGACCTTGTCACTGAAGCTTTCTTT.

This clonotype was observed a few times. This CDR3 reads CSVESFYGYTF. The CDR3 coding sequence is TGCAGCGTTGAATCCTTTTATGGCTACACCTTC. V is TRBV29-1 and J is TRBJ1-2; no firm D call. Germline CDR1 is SQVTM and CDR2 is ANQGSEA. Trimming took off 2 bases at V and 5 bases at J, with 6 bases between the two ends. The CDR3 is 11 residues long. The complete variable domain, with remaining parts taken from reference TRBV29-1 and TRBJ1-2, reads SAVISQKPSRDICQRGTSLTIQCQVDSQVTMMFWYRQQPGQSLTLIATANQGSEATYESGFVIDKFPISRPNLTFSTLTVSNMSPEDSSIYLCSVESFYGYTFGSGTRLTVV.

The chain couples TRBV7-9 to TRBJ1-1; possibly TRBD1 for D (5 bases). Germline lookup yields CDR1 SEHNR and CDR2 FQNEAQ (reference sequence). The CDR3 contains 14 residues. The V and J ends lost 2 bases and 5 bases respectively, with 12 bases between them. The CDR3 DNA follows: TGTGCCAGCAGCTTAACCGGGGGATTGACTGAAGCTTTCTTT. This gives the protein CASSLTGGLTEAFF. The whole variable domain, filled in from reference TRBV7-9 and TRBJ1-1, reads DTGVSQNPRHKITKRGQNVTFRCDPISEHNRLYWYRQTLGQGPEFLTYFQNEAQLEKSRLLSDRFSAERPKGSFSTLEIQRTEQGDSAMYLCASSLTGGLTEAFFGQGTRLTVV.

This clonotype was detected a few times. The CDR3 nucleotides are TGTGCCAGCAGCCCCGGACTAGCGGGGGGGTATGGTGAGCAGTTCTTC. It encodes CASSPGLAGGYGEQFF. The chain recombines TRBV3-1 with TRBJ2-1; 15 bases agree with TRBD2. V was pared by 4 bases and J by 9 bases, with 7 bases of the junction left unmatched. Per the germline V gene, CDR1 is LGHDT and CDR2 is YNNKEL (reference sequence). The CDR3 runs to 16 residues.

The J gene is TRBJ1-1, the V gene TRBV5-1, with TRBD1 as a possible D gene (5 bases). Germline CDR1 and CDR2: SGHRS and YFSETQ. CDR3 length: 14 amino acids. Trimming took 4 bases from V and 0 from J, leaving 10 bases between them. The CDR3 reads CASSVGRVNTEAFF. The DNA for the CDR3 is TGCGCCAGCAGCGTGGGACGGGTGAACACTGAAGCTTTCTTT.

This clonotype was detected a few times. The chain combines TRBV7-9 with TRBJ1-2; D remains unclear. The ends were cut back, 2 bases at V and 0 bases at J, with 10 bases in the middle. In germline, CDR1 is SEHNR, CDR2 FQNEAQ (reference sequence). The CDR3 is 15 residues long. The CDR3 bases are TGTGCCAGCAGCTTACCGGACCAAGCTAACTATGGCTACACCTTC. It translates to CASSLPDQANYGYTF.

This chain uses TRBV12-3 or TRBV12-4 with TRBJ1-5; a weak D match, TRBD1 (5 bases). The CDR3 has 16 residues. V lost 4 bases and J 5 bases, leaving 18 bases between the germline ends. The CDR3 DNA sequence: TGTGCCAGCAGTTCCAGAGGGGTTTGGGGGGATCAGCCCCAGCATTTT. This sequence encodes CASSSRGVWGDQPQHF.